This TCR beta chain was captured in a study of T cells in Graves' hyperthyroidism and ophthalmopathy. General study findings and limits: Blood shared most expanded thyroid clonotypes above 0.001.

This clonotype came up many times. The antigen is unknown. TCR beta CDR3 sequences were amplified from RNA transcripts. First-round RT-PCR targeting the TCR CDR3 was performed with the HTBI primer set. One entry per CDR3 protein, called by TCRdb with MiXCR from the multiplex PCR reads. The repertoire holds about 98,000 distinct CDR3 sequences, with 40% as singletons. Absent ophthalmopathy progression within 18 months defined stable Graves' hyperthyroidism. Exclusion of a patient resulted from uncontrolled infection, other autoimmune disease, pregnancy or lactation. The CDR3 covers 14 residues. Germline CDR1 reads SGHRS; CDR2 reads YFSETQ. Trimming pared 3 bases from V and 6 bases from J, leaving 12 bases between.

This receptor was taken from a woman aged 30 to 39 with Graves' hyperthyroidism. Sequenced material: peripheral blood or thyroid tissue (not recorded which). The chain combines TRBV5-1 with TRBJ2-2, with D possibly being TRBD1 (6 bases). The DNA of the CDR3 is TGCGCCAGCAGCTCTCAGGGGATCTCCGGGGAGCTGTTTTTT. Protein sequence: CASSSQGISGELFF.